The 31 T cell receptor beta chains listed next were all sequenced from one sample in a study of T-cell memory formation after mild COVID-19. TCRdb recomputed calls from the 5' RACE reads with MiXCR, one row per CDR3 protein. Among over 450,000 distinct CDR3 sequences listed, about 20% were seen once. The sequenced sample consisted of PBMCs or a T cell subset sorted from them (not recorded which). The source of these receptors is an adult woman who had mild COVID-19 (a few samples of this study predate the infection). Cell type and time point are not known.

This clonotype was seen a handful of times. The CDR3 region has the DNA TGCGCCAGCAGCTCAAATCCCAACAGGGACCAGGATAATTCACCCCTCCACTTT. Encoded protein: CASSSNPNRDQDNSPLHF. The chain combines TRBV5-1 with TRBJ1-6; D may be TRBD1 (6 bases). This CDR3 comprises 18 residues. Trimming shortened V by 3 bases and J by 5 bases, and 21 bases separated the two germline ends. Germline CDR1 reads SGHRS; CDR2 reads YFSETQ.

In its sample, this clonotype was seen a few times. The chain carries TRBV20-1 and TRBJ2-7; 11 nucleotides line up with TRBD1. This CDR3 is 16 amino acids long. The junction had 13 bases not matched to a gene; V was cut back by 5 bases and J by 4 bases. The germline V gene encodes CDR1 DFQATT and CDR2 SNEGSKA (reference sequence). The CDR3: CSASGQGAGERYEQYF. The CDR3 DNA is TGCAGTGCTTCCGGACAGGGGGCTGGAGAACGGTACGAGCAGTACTTC.

In its sample, this clonotype was seen a few times. The V and J genes are TRBV14 and TRBJ2-7, with D possibly being TRBD1 (6 bases). This CDR3 comprises 14 residues. The V and J ends lost 3 bases and 3 bases respectively, with 12 bases between them. Germline V CDR1 and CDR2: SGHDN, FVKESK. CDR3 coding DNA: TGTGCCAGCAGCCACCGGGACACATACTACGAGCAGTACTTC. Its protein product is CASSHRDTYYEQYF.

This chain connects TRBV7-8 to TRBJ1-5; weak D call: TRBD1 (6 bases). Germline V CDR1 and CDR2: SGHVS, FQNEAQ. This CDR3 region has 17 residues. Trimming took 0 bases from V and 1 from J, leaving 13 bases between them. This chain's CDR3 is CASSLARGAESNQPQHF. Here the CDR3 DNA reads TGTGCCAGCAGCTTAGCGAGGGGGGCTGAGAGCAATCAGCCCCAGCATTTT.

The chain employs TRBV25-1 and TRBJ2-1; perhaps TRBD2 as D (5 bases). Germline CDR1 is MGHDK and CDR2 is SYGVNS. V shed 4 bases and J shed 0 bases, with 7 bases lying between them. The CDR3 runs to 14 residues. CDR3 sequence: CASSGSDSYNEQFF. DNA for the CDR3: TGTGCCAGCAGTGGTAGCGACTCCTACAATGAGCAGTTCTTC.

This clonotype was counted between two and nine times. V gene TRBV25-1 combines with J gene TRBJ2-1; the D call may be TRBD1 or TRBD2 (5 bases each). The CDR3 consists of 16 residues. Germline values: CDR1 MGHDK, CDR2 SYGVNS. Trimming removed 4 bases at V and 0 bases at J, with 13 bases between. CDR3 in DNA: TGTGCCAGCAGTGGGGGACGGGCCGACTCCTACAATGAGCAGTTCTTC. This sequence encodes CASSGGRADSYNEQFF.

There are a few counts of this clonotype. The chain is built from TRBV7-9 and TRBJ1-1; perhaps TRBD1 as D (6 bases). V was cut by 3 bases and J by 4 bases, with 15 bases left in between. From germline, CDR1 is SEHNR and CDR2 FQNEAQ (reference sequence). This CDR3 contains 15 residues. CDR3 region: CASSFPGAEGTEAFF. The CDR3 DNA reads TGTGCCAGCAGCTTTCCGGGGGCGGAAGGCACTGAAGCTTTCTTT. The full variable domain, its missing parts supplied by reference TRBV7-9 and TRBJ1-1, is DTGVSQNPRHKITKRGQNVTFRCDPISEHNRLYWYRQTLGQGPEFLTYFQNEAQLEKSRLLSDRFSAERPKGSFSTLEIQRTEQGDSAMYLCASSFPGAEGTEAFFGQGTRLTVV.

The rearrangement joins TRBV6-2 or TRBV6-3 to TRBJ1-4; D gene uncertain. Trimming pared 2 bases from V and 10 bases from J, leaving 17 bases between. The CDR3 totals 15 residues. The germline V gene has CDR1 MNHEY and CDR2 SVGEGT. The CDR3 bases are TGTGCCAGCAGTTACCATAATTCCGGATCCGGAAAACTGTTTTTT. It yields the protein CASSYHNSGSGKLFF.

The chain uses TRBV3-1 and TRBJ1-2, with D possibly being TRBD1 (5 bases). Germline CDR1 is LGHDT and CDR2 is YNNKEL (reference sequence). CDR3 size: 14 residues. Trimming took off 1 base at V and 2 bases at J, with 8 bases between the two ends. CDR3 region: CASSQGDGNYGYTF. CDR3 nucleotides: TGTGCCAGCAGCCAAGGGGACGGCAACTATGGCTACACCTTC.

A few counts support this clonotype. This chain connects TRBV20-1 to TRBJ1-4, with a weak D call TRBD1 (6 bases). Germline V gene lookup returns CDR1 DFQATT and CDR2 SNEGSKA (reference sequence). The CDR3 covers 15 residues. Trimming removed 5 bases from V and 3 bases from J, with 16 bases in between. CDR3 sequence (DNA): TGCAGTGCTGTGGCTTATGGGGGCCCTAATGAAAAACTGTTTTTT. Translated: CSAVAYGGPNEKLFF.

CDR3 sequence (DNA): TGTGCCAGCAGCTTTACCCCTAGCCACGAAAATGAGCAGTTCTTC. Translation gives CASSFTPSHENEQFF. The rearrangement links TRBV7-2 to TRBJ2-1; TRBD2 might be the D (5 bases). Germline V gives CDR1 SGHTA, CDR2 FQGNSA. Trimming left V 3 bases short and J 7 bases short, with 16 bases between. There are 15 residues in the CDR3.

This chain uses TRBV12-3 or TRBV12-4 with TRBJ2-7; weak D call: TRBD2 (5 bases). CDR3 length: 15 residues. Trimming removed 2 bases at V and 3 bases at J, with 14 bases between. CDR3 sequence: CASSLRLARSYEQYF. DNA of the CDR3: TGTGCCAGCAGTTTAAGGCTAGCCAGAAGCTACGAGCAGTACTTC.

This clonotype has more than one count but fewer than ten. The rearrangement links TRBV7-2 to TRBJ2-3; 8 bases match TRBD2. Germline V gene data show CDR1 as SGHTA and CDR2 as FQGNSA. The CDR3 length is 14 residues. J gave up 3 bases and V 5 bases, and 4 bases lay outside the gene matches. The CDR3 reads CASSSGRGTDTQYF. The CDR3 nucleotides are TGTGCCAGCAGCAGCGGGAGAGGTACAGATACGCAGTATTTT. Combining the CDR3 with reference TRBV7-2 and TRBJ2-3 gives the whole variable domain GAGVSQSPSNKVTEKGKDVELRCDPISGHTALYWYRQSLGQGLEFLIYFQGNSAPDKSGLPSDRFSAERTGGSVSTLTIQRTQQEDSAVYLCASSSGRGTDTQYFGPGTRLTVL.

This clonotype was observed a few times. The chain uses TRBV3-2 and TRBJ2-1; the D call TRBD1 from the table was never checked on the DNA. TRBV3-2 is flagged as a pseudogene. The CDR3 is made up of 15 amino acids. The CDR3 here is CASSRGGLLYNEQFF. CDR3 sequence (DNA): TGTGCCAGCAGTCGGGGGGGGCTCCTCTACAATGAGCAGTTCTTC.

This clonotype has just a few counts. The rearrangement joins TRBV20-1 to TRBJ2-7, with D tentatively TRBD2 (6 bases). CDR3 size: 14 residues. Trimming took 6 bases from V and 1 from J, leaving 16 bases between them. Per germline, CDR1 DFQATT and CDR2 SNEGSKA (reference sequence). CDR3 nucleotides: TGCAGTGCCCCCGATCCTGGGAGGTCCTACGAGCAGTACTTC. Its protein product is CSAPDPGRSYEQYF.

The gene calls are TRBV30 and TRBJ1-2; D is ambiguous. The V gene's germline CDR1 is GTSNPN and CDR2 SVGIG (reference sequence). CDR3 length: 13 amino acids. The V end was cut by 0 bases, the J end by 9 bases, with 14 bases between. CDR3 in DNA: TGTGCCTGGAGTGTAAACAACCGCGAGCGCTACACCTTC. Its translation: CAWSVNNRERYTF.

This clonotype showed up many times. The V gene is TRBV29-1, the J gene TRBJ2-5, with D tentatively TRBD2 (6 bases). The length of the CDR3 is 12 residues. The V gene's germline CDR1 is SQVTM and CDR2 ANQGSEA. V lost 7 bases and J 5 bases, leaving 14 bases between the germline ends. CDR3 sequence: CSAEEGHETQYF. CDR3 nucleotides: TGCAGCGCCGAGGAGGGGCACGAGACCCAGTACTTC.

The rearrangement links TRBV10-3 to TRBJ1-6; a possible D gene is TRBD1 (6 bases). CDR3 length: 12 residues. Trimming took 10 bases from V and 7 from J, leaving 11 bases between them. The germline V gene has CDR1 ENHRY and CDR2 SYGVKD. The CDR3 region is CATMQGNSPLHF. The CDR3 DNA follows: TGTGCCACGATGCAGGGGAATTCACCCCTCCACTTT.

A note on this clonotype: A much larger clone differs by one base, so this may be a read error. This rearrangement joins TRBV7-9 to TRBJ1-6, with 7 bases identical to TRBD1. This CDR3 comprises 16 residues. Germline assignment: CDR1 SEHNR and CDR2 FQNEAQ (reference sequence). The CDR3 bases are TGTGCCAGCAGCCTACTACAGGGGAACTATAATTCACACCTCCACTTT. Protein sequence: CASSLLQGNYNSHLHF.

This clonotype was observed a handful of times. This rearrangement joins TRBV4-1 to TRBJ1-1, with 9 bases fitting TRBD1. The CDR3 contains 16 residues. Germline values: CDR1 MGHRA, CDR2 YSYEKL. V lost 0 bases, J lost 5 bases, and 7 bases stayed unmatched. The CDR3 protein is CASSQDLTGGGTEAFF. DNA for the CDR3: TGCGCCAGCAGCCAAGATCTTACAGGGGGCGGTACTGAAGCTTTCTTT.

J is TRBJ2-2 and V is TRBV5-5; TRBD1 matches 8 bases. This CDR3 is built from 18 residues. Losses at the gene ends were 4 bases for V and 0 bases for J; bases not matched to a gene: 11. Germline V gene lookup returns CDR1 SGHKS and CDR2 YYEKEE (reference sequence). The CDR3 DNA reads TGTGCCAGCAGCGGGAAACTACGGACAGGGCCGAACACCGGGGAGCTGTTTTTT. Its protein is CASSGKLRTGPNTGELFF.

This chain links TRBV7-2 with TRBJ1-6; D is unresolved. V dropped 1 base and J dropped 7 bases, with 5 bases sitting between them. The CDR3 spans 13 residues. Looked up from germline, CDR1 is SGHTA and CDR2 is FQGNSA. The CDR3 loop reads CASSLEWNSPLHF. CDR3 bases: TGTGCCAGCAGCTTAGAATGGAATTCACCCCTCCACTTT.

This rearrangement joins TRBV18 to TRBJ1-1; D might be TRBD1 (5 bases). The CDR3 covers 13 residues. V lost 3 bases to trimming and J lost 4 bases, with 9 bases between them. CDR1 is KGHSH, CDR2 LQKENI, per germline. The CDR3 region is CASSPAQGTEAFF. Here the CDR3 DNA reads TGTGCCAGCTCACCGGCGCAGGGCACTGAAGCTTTCTTT.

The V call is TRBV5-1, the J call TRBJ1-6; 8 nucleotides align to TRBD1. Trimming at V came to 4 bases and at J to 7 bases, leaving 10 bases not matched to a gene. The germline V gene has CDR1 SGHRS and CDR2 YFSETQ. The CDR3 runs to 16 residues. CDR3: CASSQVGQGGNSPLHF. Here the CDR3 DNA reads TGCGCCAGCAGCCAGGTAGGACAGGGCGGCAATTCACCCCTCCACTTT.

In this sample, this clonotype turned up a few times. The gene calls are TRBV29-1 and TRBJ2-3; the match to TRBD1 covers 8 bases. Germline values: CDR1 SQVTM, CDR2 ANQGSEA. Trimming at V came to 2 bases and at J to 8 bases, leaving 6 bases not matched to a gene. The CDR3 covers 13 residues. CDR3 in DNA: TGCAGCGTTGAACCCAGGGGGCAAAGTACGCAGTATTTT. This gives the protein CSVEPRGQSTQYF.

The chain links TRBV20-1 to TRBJ1-5, with D uncertain. CDR3 length: 14 residues. The germline V gene encodes CDR1 DFQATT and CDR2 SNEGSKA (reference sequence). The ends were cut back, 2 bases at V and 7 bases at J, with 15 bases in the middle. The CDR3 spells CSARSGPTAQPQHF. The CDR3 region has the DNA TGCAGTGCTAGATCCGGGCCGACCGCGCAGCCCCAGCATTTT.

The chain uses TRBV7-9 and TRBJ2-3; 13 bases agree with TRBD2. Germline CDR1 and CDR2: SEHNR and FQNEAQ (reference sequence). The J segment lost 0 bases and the V segment lost 8 bases, leaving 5 bases of the junction unmatched. This CDR3 contains 16 residues. This CDR3 reads CASEPTSGGSTDTQYF. In nucleotides, the CDR3 is TGTGCCAGCGAGCCGACTAGCGGGGGGAGCACAGATACGCAGTATTTT.

This clonotype was observed a handful of times. The chain combines TRBV20-1 with TRBJ1-2, with D unresolved. Deletions cut 1 base from V and 4 bases from J, with 19 bases between. The CDR3 is made up of 16 amino acids. Germline V gene sequence: CDR1 DFQATT, CDR2 SNEGSKA (reference sequence). CDR3 in DNA: TGCAGTGCTAGAGTTCCACCCAGCGGACCATTCTATGGCTACACCTTC. Amino acid sequence: CSARVPPSGPFYGYTF.

The V call is TRBV9, the J call TRBJ1-2; D possibly corresponds to TRBD1 (6 bases). The CDR3 has 15 residues. Germline loops: CDR1 SGDLS, CDR2 YYNGEE. V was clipped by 4 bases and J by 3 bases, with 16 bases between them. In DNA form, the CDR3 reads TGTGCCAGCAGCAAAAGCCGGACAGCCCACTATGGCTACACCTTC. This encodes CASSKSRTAHYGYTF. Together with reference TRBV9 and TRBJ1-2, the CDR3 gives the full variable domain: DSGVTQTPKHLITATGQRVTLRCSPRSGDLSVYWYQQSLDQGLQFLIQYYNGEERAKGNILERFSAQQFPDLHSELNLSSLELGDSALYFCASSKSRTAHYGYTFGSGTRLTVV.

The chain couples TRBV6-1 to TRBJ2-1; 9 bases are shared with TRBD2. The CDR3 covers 14 residues. Germline assignment: CDR1 MNHNS and CDR2 SASEGT. After removal of 3 bases from V and 10 bases from J, the junction contained 7 bases not matched to a gene. CDR3 sequence (DNA): TGTGCCAGCAGTGAGGCGAGCGGGGGGTACGAGCAGTTCTTC. Translated, it gives CASSEASGGYEQFF.

This clonotype was counted only a few times. The chain recombines TRBV5-1 with TRBJ1-1; 9 bases are a match to TRBD1. J was trimmed by 0 bases and V by 4 bases; bases with no gene match: 7. CDR3 length: 16 residues. Germline V gives CDR1 SGHRS, CDR2 YFSETQ. In nucleotides, the CDR3 is TGCGCCAGCAGCACCTCCGGGACAGGGTTGAACACTGAAGCTTTCTTT. Encoded protein: CASSTSGTGLNTEAFF.